One TCR beta chain is described in this entry. This sample is drawn from a study of blood T cell repertoires in COVID-19. Clones were read by immunoSEQ multiplex PCR, and TCRdb kept only the in-frame ones, dropping some. Altogether about 62,000 clones are present, 80% to 90% being singletons, with the ten largest covering about a sixth. The germline V gene encodes CDR1 SGHAT and CDR2 FQDESV (reference sequence). The CDR3 length is 16 residues. Trimming cost V 2 bases and J 14 bases, with 22 bases left between them. This chain links TRBV11-1 with TRBJ1-6; D might be TRBD1 (6 bases). The TCR comes from an older woman with COVID-19, enrolled during active disease. Sequences were obtained from peripheral blood. In nucleotides, the CDR3 is TGTGCCAGCAGCTTACTCTTCGGGACACCTTTTCAGGCCCTCCACTTT. This codes for CASSLLFGTPFQALHF.